A selection of T cell receptor beta chains follows, all from one sample in a study of cytomegalovirus exposure and HLA in healthy donors. Profiled with immunoSEQ multiplex PCR; TCRdb holds only in-frame clones, not every one. The sample holds 200,000 to 250,000 clones, roughly 84% seen once. What was sequenced was PBMCs. All receptors come from a human donor in good health. Both conserved end residues are part of each CDR3. Fields, in order: CDR3 protein, CDR3 DNA, D gene, J gene, clone size, V gene. A D gene is named only where the DNA matches it firmly. Size values are once, few and many counts, or a class for expanded clones, and some rows have none.

cdr3_aa: CASSPASGSSYEQYF
cdr3_nt: TGTGCCAGCAGCCCCGCTAGCGGGAGCTCCTACGAGCAGTACTTC
d_call: TRBD2
j_call: TRBJ2-7
clone_size: .
v_call: TRBV28

cdr3_aa: CASSSRLVNIQYF
cdr3_nt: TGTGCCAGCAGCTCCCGACTGGTAAACATTCAGTACTTC
d_call: .
j_call: TRBJ2-4
clone_size: .
v_call: TRBV7-2

cdr3_aa: CASSQSGAPNHSYEQYF
cdr3_nt: TGCGCCAGCAGTCAATCGGGGGCACCAAACCACTCCTACGAGCAGTACTTC
d_call: .
j_call: TRBJ2-7
clone_size: .
v_call: TRBV23-1

cdr3_aa: CASSPQDRPDRAYEQYF
cdr3_nt: TGTGCCAGCAGCCCTCAAGACAGACCGGACCGAGCTTACGAGCAGTACTTC
d_call: .
j_call: TRBJ2-7
clone_size: .
v_call: TRBV27

cdr3_aa: CASSMSGLQETQYF
cdr3_nt: TGTGCCAGCAGTATGTCAGGTTTACAAGAGACCCAGTACTTC
d_call: .
j_call: TRBJ2-5
clone_size: .
v_call: TRBV5-4

cdr3_aa: CASRQKGLETQYF
cdr3_nt: TGTGCCAGCCGGCAAAAGGGACTAGAGACGCAGTATTTT
d_call: TRBD2
j_call: TRBJ2-3
clone_size: .
v_call: TRBV6-1

cdr3_aa: CAISERREGIEQYF
cdr3_nt: TGTGCCATCAGTGAACGGCGGGAGGGTATCGAGCAGTACTTC
d_call: TRBD2
j_call: TRBJ2-7
clone_size: .
v_call: TRBV10-3

cdr3_aa: CASRRGQGITEAFF
cdr3_nt: TGTGCCAGCAGGCGGGGGCAGGGAATCACTGAAGCTTTCTTT
d_call: .
j_call: TRBJ1-1
clone_size: .
v_call: TRBV6-5

cdr3_aa: CASSIARQGPNTEAFF
cdr3_nt: TGTGCCAGTAGTATCGCGAGACAGGGTCCGAACACTGAAGCTTTCTTT
d_call: TRBD1
j_call: TRBJ1-1
clone_size: .
v_call: TRBV19

cdr3_aa: CASSILETSSVKNIQYF
cdr3_nt: TGTGCCAGTAGTATATTAGAGACTAGCTCCGTCAAAAACATTCAGTACTTC
d_call: TRBD2
j_call: TRBJ2-4
clone_size: .
v_call: TRBV19

cdr3_aa: CASGLLPRGYSNQPQHF
cdr3_nt: TGTGCTAGTGGTTTGCTGCCCAGAGGGTATAGCAATCAGCCCCAGCATTTT
d_call: .
j_call: TRBJ1-5
clone_size: .
v_call: TRBV12-5

cdr3_aa: CASGRGQGGTYEQYF
cdr3_nt: TGCGCCAGCGGTCGGGGACAGGGGGGAACGTACGAGCAGTACTTC
d_call: TRBD1
j_call: TRBJ2-7
clone_size: .
v_call: TRBV5-1

cdr3_aa: CASSGRTGNSYEQYF
cdr3_nt: TGTGCCAGCAGCGGTCGGACAGGGAATTCCTACGAGCAGTACTTC
d_call: TRBD1
j_call: TRBJ2-7
clone_size: .
v_call: TRBV7-2

cdr3_aa: CASSRGLAGGEEQFF
cdr3_nt: TGTGCCAGCAGTCGAGGACTAGCGGGAGGGGAGGAGCAGTTCTTC
d_call: TRBD2
j_call: TRBJ2-1
clone_size: .
v_call: TRBV27

cdr3_aa: CATSSFDSQETQYF
cdr3_nt: TGTGCCACCAGCAGTTTCGACAGCCAAGAGACCCAGTACTTC
d_call: .
j_call: TRBJ2-5
clone_size: many
v_call: TRBV15

cdr3_aa: CASSLQGQEDTQYF
cdr3_nt: TGCGCCAGCAGCCTCCAAGGACAGGAGGATACGCAGTATTTT
d_call: TRBD1
j_call: TRBJ2-3
clone_size: .
v_call: TRBV4-1

cdr3_aa: CASSLGNRGGDTQYF
cdr3_nt: TGTGCCAGCAGCTTAGGAAACCGAGGGGGAGATACGCAGTATTTT
d_call: .
j_call: TRBJ2-3
clone_size: few
v_call: TRBV7-2

cdr3_aa: CASSSTGQETQYF
cdr3_nt: TGTGCTAGCAGCTCGACAGGGCAAGAGACCCAGTACTTC
d_call: TRBD1
j_call: TRBJ2-5
clone_size: .
v_call: TRBV7-7

cdr3_aa: CASITAGGTQYF
cdr3_nt: TGTGCCAGCATCACCGCCGGAGGGACGCAGTATTTT
d_call: .
j_call: TRBJ2-3
clone_size: .
v_call: TRBV7-9

cdr3_aa: CASSEAPSQGSGHEQYF
cdr3_nt: TGTGCCAGCAGTGAAGCGCCCAGCCAGGGGTCGGGACACGAGCAGTACTTC
d_call: .
j_call: TRBJ2-7
clone_size: .
v_call: TRBV2

cdr3_aa: CASGLAGVIEQFF
cdr3_nt: TGTGCCAGCGGACTAGCGGGAGTGATTGAGCAGTTCTTC
d_call: TRBD2
j_call: TRBJ2-1
clone_size: .
v_call: TRBV7-2

cdr3_aa: CASSMDRPNTEAFF
cdr3_nt: TGTGCCAGTAGTATGGACAGGCCGAACACTGAAGCTTTCTTT
d_call: TRBD1
j_call: TRBJ1-1
clone_size: few
v_call: TRBV19

cdr3_aa: CASSEESGTYEQYF
cdr3_nt: TGTGCCAGCAGTGAAGAGAGCGGAACCTACGAGCAGTACTTC
d_call: .
j_call: TRBJ2-7
clone_size: .
v_call: TRBV2

cdr3_aa: CASSSHRDAGEKLFF
cdr3_nt: TGTGCCAGCAGCTCTCACCGGGACGCGGGGGAAAAACTGTTTTTT
d_call: .
j_call: TRBJ1-4
clone_size: .
v_call: TRBV5-8

cdr3_aa: CASSLMSGSSYNSPLHF
cdr3_nt: TGCGCCAGCAGCTTGATGTCGGGGAGCTCCTATAATTCACCCCTCCACTTT
d_call: .
j_call: TRBJ1-6
clone_size: .
v_call: TRBV5-1

cdr3_aa: CASSRIRDRGQIGYTF
cdr3_nt: TGTGCCAGCAGCCGAATCCGGGACAGGGGGCAGATTGGCTACACCTTC
d_call: TRBD1
j_call: TRBJ1-2
clone_size: .
v_call: TRBV11-2

cdr3_aa: CAISESPGLAGSNTDTQYF
cdr3_nt: TGTGCCATCAGTGAGTCCCCGGGACTAGCGGGATCTAACACAGATACGCAGTATTTT
d_call: TRBD2
j_call: TRBJ2-3
clone_size: .
v_call: TRBV10-3

cdr3_aa: CASSQADWQFF
cdr3_nt: TGTGCCAGCAGCCAAGCCGATTGGCAGTTCTTC
d_call: .
j_call: TRBJ2-1
clone_size: .
v_call: TRBV7-9

cdr3_aa: CASSRGGDGVNEQFF
cdr3_nt: TGTGCCAGCTCCAGGGGAGGGGACGGGGTCAATGAGCAGTTCTTC
d_call: .
j_call: TRBJ2-1
clone_size: once
v_call: TRBV7-9

cdr3_aa: CASSPQGPGAAYEQYF
cdr3_nt: TGTGCCAGCTCACCTCAAGGTCCGGGAGCCGCCTACGAGCAGTACTTC
d_call: .
j_call: TRBJ2-7
clone_size: .
v_call: TRBV18

cdr3_aa: CASSLGTSGLYNEQFF
cdr3_nt: TGTGCCAGCAGCTTAGGGACTAGCGGACTATACAATGAGCAGTTCTTC
d_call: TRBD2
j_call: TRBJ2-1
clone_size: .
v_call: TRBV7-8

cdr3_aa: CASSLTDRGPDTQYF
cdr3_nt: TGTGCCAGCAGTTTAACGGACAGGGGGCCAGATACGCAGTATTTT
d_call: TRBD1
j_call: TRBJ2-3
clone_size: .
v_call: TRBV28

cdr3_aa: CASSPRQGPGFRQYF
cdr3_nt: TGTGCTAGCAGCCCCCGGCAGGGTCCAGGTTTTAGGCAGTACTTC
d_call: .
j_call: TRBJ2-5
clone_size: few
v_call: TRBV7-7

cdr3_aa: CSVDVGGIDTQYF
cdr3_nt: TGCAGCGTTGACGTGGGGGGGATAGATACGCAGTATTTT
d_call: TRBD2
j_call: TRBJ2-3
clone_size: .
v_call: TRBV29-1

cdr3_aa: CASSLLDGGDRNQPQHF
cdr3_nt: TGTGCCAGCAGTTTATTAGACGGGGGGGACCGCAATCAGCCTCAGCATTTT
d_call: .
j_call: TRBJ1-5
clone_size: .
v_call: TRBV27

cdr3_aa: CASSLREEKRDTQYF
cdr3_nt: TGTGCCAGCAGCTTACGGGAGGAAAAGCGGGATACGCAGTATTTT
d_call: TRBD2
j_call: TRBJ2-3
clone_size: .
v_call: TRBV11-1

cdr3_aa: CASSLSRSGRVSEQYF
cdr3_nt: TGTGCCAGCAGCTTAAGTAGGAGCGGGAGGGTTTCCGAGCAGTACTTC
d_call: TRBD2
j_call: TRBJ2-7
clone_size: few
v_call: TRBV7-2

cdr3_aa: CASSLGQEETQYF
cdr3_nt: TGTGCCAGCAGCCTTGGACAGGAAGAGACCCAGTACTTC
d_call: TRBD1
j_call: TRBJ2-5
clone_size: .
v_call: TRBV11-3

cdr3_aa: CASMGHTQAFF
cdr3_nt: TGTGCCAGCATGGGACATACCCAAGCTTTCTTT
d_call: .
j_call: TRBJ1-1
clone_size: .
v_call: TRBV6-5

cdr3_aa: CASSQPGQLVTGIRSYEQYF
cdr3_nt: TGCGCCAGCAGTCAACCGGGACAACTCGTGACAGGGATAAGGTCCTACGAGCAGTACTTC
d_call: TRBD1
j_call: TRBJ2-7
clone_size: .
v_call: TRBV23-1

cdr3_aa: CATRRGTGREKLFF
cdr3_nt: TGTGCCACTCGAAGGGGGACAGGGAGGGAAAAACTGTTTTTT
d_call: TRBD1
j_call: TRBJ1-4
clone_size: .
v_call: TRBV6-6

cdr3_aa: CASTPTFLGRFRPLHF
cdr3_nt: TGTGCCAGCACACCTACCTTCTTGGGCCGTTTTAGACCCCTCCACTTT
d_call: .
j_call: TRBJ1-6
clone_size: once
v_call: TRBV2

cdr3_aa: CAWSVSRNSIEQFF
cdr3_nt: TGTGCCTGGAGTGTAAGTCGAAACTCCATTGAGCAGTTCTTC
d_call: .
j_call: TRBJ2-1
clone_size: .
v_call: TRBV30

cdr3_aa: CASSQEGLAGGVSTDTQYF
cdr3_nt: TGCGCCAGCAGCCAAGAGGGACTAGCGGGAGGGGTGAGCACAGATACGCAGTATTTT
d_call: TRBD2
j_call: TRBJ2-3
clone_size: .
v_call: TRBV4-3

cdr3_aa: CASSSTLAGGRETQYF
cdr3_nt: TGTGCCAGCAGCTCCACCCTAGCGGGAGGGCGAGAGACCCAGTACTTC
d_call: TRBD2
j_call: TRBJ2-5
clone_size: .
v_call: TRBV7-2

cdr3_aa: CASRGLWNTEAFF
cdr3_nt: TGTGCCAGTCGGGGACTCTGGAACACTGAAGCTTTCTTT
d_call: .
j_call: TRBJ1-1
clone_size: .
v_call: TRBV19

cdr3_aa: CASSLQAVAYEQYF
cdr3_nt: TGTGCCAGCAGCCTACAAGCGGTAGCCTACGAGCAGTACTTC
d_call: .
j_call: TRBJ2-7
clone_size: .
v_call: TRBV14

cdr3_aa: CASSLSGTGMNIQYF
cdr3_nt: TGTGCCAGCAGTTTATCGGGGACAGGTATGAACATTCAGTACTTC
d_call: TRBD1
j_call: TRBJ2-4
clone_size: .
v_call: TRBV27

cdr3_aa: CASSDGQGANVLTF
cdr3_nt: TGTGCCAGCAGTGACGGACAGGGGGCCAACGTCCTGACTTTC
d_call: .
j_call: TRBJ2-6
clone_size: many
v_call: TRBV6-4

cdr3_aa: CASSIIPGQGHGQYF
cdr3_nt: TGTGCCAGCAGCATAATACCGGGACAGGGTCATGGGCAGTACTTC
d_call: TRBD1
j_call: TRBJ2-7
clone_size: .
v_call: TRBV2

cdr3_aa: CASSAQVMNTEAFF
cdr3_nt: TGTGCCAGCAGCGCCCAGGTGATGAACACTGAAGCTTTCTTT
d_call: .
j_call: TRBJ1-1
clone_size: .
v_call: TRBV11-2

cdr3_aa: CASSQEVASGVIKEQFF
cdr3_nt: TGTGCCAGCAGCCAAGAAGTAGCTAGCGGTGTGATTAAAGAGCAGTTCTTC
d_call: TRBD2
j_call: TRBJ2-1
clone_size: .
v_call: TRBV14

cdr3_aa: CASRARTGATLTGELFF
cdr3_nt: TGTGCCAGCAGGGCCCGGACAGGGGCGACTCTCACCGGGGAGCTGTTTTTT
d_call: TRBD1
j_call: TRBJ2-2
clone_size: .
v_call: TRBV7-6

cdr3_aa: CASSQSSGRWNEQFF
cdr3_nt: TGTGCCAGCAGCCAATCTAGCGGGAGATGGAATGAGCAGTTCTTC
d_call: TRBD2
j_call: TRBJ2-1
clone_size: .
v_call: TRBV7-3

cdr3_aa: CASTYRDRPYEQYF
cdr3_nt: TGTGCCAGCACCTACCGGGACAGGCCCTACGAGCAGTACTTC
d_call: TRBD1
j_call: TRBJ2-7
clone_size: .
v_call: TRBV7-2

cdr3_aa: CASRLIQGSNQPQHF
cdr3_nt: TGTGCCAGTAGACTTATTCAGGGGAGCAATCAGCCCCAGCATTTT
d_call: .
j_call: TRBJ1-5
clone_size: .
v_call: TRBV19

cdr3_aa: CASSPRSGGGTEAFF
cdr3_nt: TGTGCCAGCAGTCCTAGGTCGGGGGGGGGCACTGAAGCTTTCTTT
d_call: .
j_call: TRBJ1-1
clone_size: .
v_call: TRBV2

cdr3_aa: CASHQGSGTYTQYF
cdr3_nt: TGTGCCAGCCACCAAGGCAGCGGGACATATACGCAGTATTTT
d_call: .
j_call: TRBJ2-3
clone_size: .
v_call: TRBV2

cdr3_aa: CASSLDGRGQSEKLFF
cdr3_nt: TGCGCCAGCAGCTTGGATGGCAGGGGGCAAAGTGAAAAACTGTTTTTT
d_call: TRBD1
j_call: TRBJ1-4
clone_size: .
v_call: TRBV5-1